These 8 T cell receptor beta chains were sequenced from one sample in a study of chemoradiotherapy in HPV16-positive cancers. Produced via immunoSEQ multiplex PCR; TCRdb's table is partial and in-frame only. The sample contains 13,000 to 15,000 clones, 69% of which appear only once. This material was collected from a patient who underwent chemoradiotherapy. The receptors shown here come from a human donor with HPV-associated anogenital cancer.

Only one count was recorded for this clone. The chain joins TRBV1 to TRBJ2-5; the table's D call, TRBD2, has no DNA check behind it. TRBV1 has pseudogene status. The CDR3 runs 17 residues. The CDR3 region has the DNA TGCACCAGCAGCCCGCCGGGACTAGCGGGGGGGCAAGAGACCCAGTACTTC. Its protein is CTSSPPGLAGGQETQYF.

By share, this clone counts as medium-sized (0.01 to 0.1%). The genes are TRBV30 and TRBJ1-6, with a possible D match to TRBD1 (5 bases). Deletions cut 2 bases from V and 10 bases from J, with 15 bases between. CDR1 is GTSNPN and CDR2 is SVGIG in the germline V gene (reference sequence). The CDR3 is 14 amino acids. The CDR3: CAWSYGAFGSPLHF. CDR3 DNA sequence: TGTGCCTGGAGTTACGGGGCGTTTGGGTCACCCCTCCACTTT.

The chain is built from TRBV30 and TRBJ2-6, with a weak D call TRBD2 (6 bases). The CDR3 runs 13 residues. The germline V gene has CDR1 GTSNPN and CDR2 SVGIG (reference sequence). V was shortened by 5 bases and J by 5 bases, with 10 bases between the two germline ends. The CDR3 DNA is TGTGCCTGGGCTGGGGGGTGGGCCAACGTCCTGACTTTC. Translated, it gives CAWAGGWANVLTF.

V is TRBV30 and J is TRBJ1-1; D might be TRBD1 (5 bases). V was trimmed by 1 base and J by 4 bases, leaving 10 bases between them. The CDR3 extends over 13 amino acids. Per the germline V gene, CDR1 is GTSNPN and CDR2 is SVGIG (reference sequence). DNA of the CDR3: TGTGCCTGGAGTGGTCTAGGGGTCACTGAAGCTTTCTTT. Encoded protein: CAWSGLGVTEAFF.

The chain is built from TRBV4-1 and TRBJ1-4, with a weak D call TRBD1 (5 bases). V lost 0 bases to trimming and J lost 8 bases, with 13 bases between them. Germline CDR1 is MGHRA and CDR2 is YSYEKL. This CDR3 has 15 residues. The CDR3 loop reads CASSQDPGSGEKLFF. Here the CDR3 DNA reads TGCGCCAGCAGCCAAGATCCAGGGAGTGGCGAAAAACTGTTTTTT.

This clone was counted a few times. The V gene is TRBV28, the J gene TRBJ1-5; TRBD1 aligns across 7 bases. Per the germline V gene, CDR1 is MDHEN and CDR2 is SYDVKM. The V segment lost 6 bases and the J segment 9 bases; nucleotides outside the gene matches: 14. The CDR3 covers 15 residues. For the CDR3, the DNA is TGTGCCAGCAGGGACGAAGGGGGCAGGGGAAGGCCCCAGCATTTT. Its translation is CASRDEGGRGRPQHF.

There are a few counts of this clone. The chain couples TRBV7-8 to TRBJ1-1; tentative D call: TRBD1 (6 bases). This CDR3 is built from 14 residues. The V gene's germline CDR1 is SGHVS and CDR2 FQNEAQ. V lost 5 bases to trimming and J lost 6 bases, with 16 bases between them. The CDR3 DNA sequence: TGTGCCAGCAGCATAGGACAGTCGAAATCTGAAGCTTTCTTT. Its translation is CASSIGQSKSEAFF.

The rearrangement links TRBV28 to TRBJ1-5; unclear D gene. Trimming removed 6 bases from V and 3 bases from J, with 12 bases in between. This CDR3 comprises 14 residues. Per germline, CDR1 MDHEN and CDR2 SYDVKM. This CDR3 is CASSEALLNQPQHF. The CDR3 DNA follows: TGTGCCAGCAGCGAAGCCCTTCTCAATCAGCCCCAGCATTTT.